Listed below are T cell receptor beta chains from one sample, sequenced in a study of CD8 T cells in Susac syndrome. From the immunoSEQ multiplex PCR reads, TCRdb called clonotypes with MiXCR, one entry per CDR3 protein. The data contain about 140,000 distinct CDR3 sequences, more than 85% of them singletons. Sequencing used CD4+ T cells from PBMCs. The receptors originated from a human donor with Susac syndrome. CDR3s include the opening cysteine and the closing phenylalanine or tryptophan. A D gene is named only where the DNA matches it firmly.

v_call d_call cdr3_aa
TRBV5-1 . CASSQDSNPSTDTQYF
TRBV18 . CASSQREDEKLFF
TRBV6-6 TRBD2 CASSARLAGGTDTQYF
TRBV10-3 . CAISEKTGPYEQYF
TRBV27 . CASSWTSSGANVLTF
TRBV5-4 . CASSSPASLASTDTQYF
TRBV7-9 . CASSLAVVAGELFF
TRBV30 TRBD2 CACGTSGEQFF
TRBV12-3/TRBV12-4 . CASSRGVGYTF
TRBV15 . CATSRSVGGNTEAFF
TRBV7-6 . CASLGGDTEAFF
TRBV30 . CAWNPGPQETQYF
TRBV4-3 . CASSQDFIVGLPLFF
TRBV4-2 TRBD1 CASSPQGAGELFF
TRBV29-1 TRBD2 CSVSGTSGSREETQYF
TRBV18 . CASSPEGNYGYTF
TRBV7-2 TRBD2 CASSLDPLAGENGELFF
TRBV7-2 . CASSLVLSAAPGNTIYF
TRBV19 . CASRLGAAMNTEAFF
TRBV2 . CASSNRVLLSYEQYF
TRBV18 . CASANSPASGQYF
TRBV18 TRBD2 CASSPFGGTNTDTQYF
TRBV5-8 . CASSLAGGPVRETQYF
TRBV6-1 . CASSEGQVNYGYTF
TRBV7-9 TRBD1 CAGSGTGENEQFF
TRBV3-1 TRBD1 CASSQDRPGGVRETQYF
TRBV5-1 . CASSQGPGHIISYEQYF
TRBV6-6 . CASSYGTSGLGTQYF
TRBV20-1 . CSASDNRGVVGYTF
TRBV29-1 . CSVGGRVADTQYF
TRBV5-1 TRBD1 CASSRGQGGETQYF
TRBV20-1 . CSARDGSRAPGTEAFF
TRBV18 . CASSDSRDQPQHF
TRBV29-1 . CSHLGGVNTEAFF
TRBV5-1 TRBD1 CASSTGQGWTEAFF
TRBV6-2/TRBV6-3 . CASSPDSYLRGYTF
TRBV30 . CASSWGSYEQYF
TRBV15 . CATSRAGSGQPQHF